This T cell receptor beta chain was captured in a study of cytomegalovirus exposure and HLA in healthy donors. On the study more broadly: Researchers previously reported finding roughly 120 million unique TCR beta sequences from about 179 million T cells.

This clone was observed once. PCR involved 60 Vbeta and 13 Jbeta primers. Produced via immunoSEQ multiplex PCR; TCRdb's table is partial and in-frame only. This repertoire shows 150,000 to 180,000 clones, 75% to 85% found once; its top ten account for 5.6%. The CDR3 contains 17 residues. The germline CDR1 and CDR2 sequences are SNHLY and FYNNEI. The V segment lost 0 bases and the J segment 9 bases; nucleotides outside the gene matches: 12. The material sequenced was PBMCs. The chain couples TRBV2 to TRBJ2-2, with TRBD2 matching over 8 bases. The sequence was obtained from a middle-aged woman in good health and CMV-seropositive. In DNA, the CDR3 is TGTGCCAGCAGTGAAGCCTTTCCGGGGGGGGGTCGAAGGGAGCTGTTTTTT. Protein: CASSEAFPGGGRRELFF. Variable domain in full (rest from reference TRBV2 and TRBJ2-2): EPEVTQTPSHQVTQMGQEVILRCVPISNHLYFYWYRQILGQKVEFLVSFYNNEISEKSEIFDDQFSVERPDGSNFTLKIRSTKLEDSAMYFCASSEAFPGGGRRELFFGEGSRLTVL.